Listed here are 8 T cell receptor beta chains from one sample, sequenced in a study of Ad26.COV2.S vaccination and SARS-CoV-2 variants. As to treatment: about 20 received Ad26.COV2.S at low or high dose, single or two shots; about 5 received placebo; per-sample allocation not given. Sampling was performed 63 days after the first vaccine or placebo injection. TCRdb's table, derived via immunoSEQ multiplex PCR, lists solely in-frame clones and lacks some. The sample lists 300,000 to 350,000 clones, roughly 90% occurring once. Sequenced here: peripheral blood, sampled in a trial of Ad26.COV2.S vaccine versus placebo. The origin of the receptors is a person aged 18-60 years who received the Ad26.COV2.S COVID-19 vaccine or a placebo.

This clone has just a few counts. V and J are TRBV7-9 and TRBJ2-5; D ambiguous. Deletions cut 3 bases from V and 1 base from J, with 12 bases between. The V gene's germline CDR1 is SEHNR and CDR2 FQNEAQ (reference sequence). This CDR3 region has 15 residues. CDR3 amino acids: CASSFGLVPQETQYF. CDR3 DNA: TGTGCCAGCAGCTTTGGTCTGGTCCCCCAAGAGACCCAGTACTTC.

This clone appeared a few times. The CDR3 sequence is CASSPSVGAVYEQYF. CDR3 bases: TGTGCCAGCAGCCCCTCTGTGGGTGCAGTCTACGAGCAGTACTTC. V is TRBV7-9 and J is TRBJ2-7, with D hard to call. V lost 5 bases and J lost 3, with 17 bases in between. CDR3 length: 15 amino acids. CDR1 is SEHNR and CDR2 is FQNEAQ in the germline V gene (reference sequence).

This clone showed up just once. This chain uses TRBV5-1 with TRBJ2-1; 9 bases map to TRBD2. In germline, CDR1 is SGHRS, CDR2 YFSETQ. The trim removed 6 bases at V and 7 bases at J, leaving 8 bases unmatched. This CDR3 is built from 14 residues. CDR3: CASTLSGSSNEQFF. CDR3 in DNA: TGCGCCAGCACCCTTAGCGGGAGCTCAAATGAGCAGTTCTTC.

The V gene is TRBV7-9, the J gene TRBJ1-2, with 7 positions matching TRBD1. The CDR3 covers 18 residues. Germline loops: CDR1 SEHNR, CDR2 FQNEAQ (reference sequence). The junction had 15 bases not matched to a gene; V was cut back by 5 bases and J by 0 bases. In DNA form, the CDR3 reads TGTGCCAGCAGCCTCCCCAGGGGGAGCGGCCGTACTAACTATGGCTACACCTTC. Residues: CASSLPRGSGRTNYGYTF.

This chain uses TRBV21-1 with TRBJ1-3; the D call of TRBD1 is as the table states it, not checked on the DNA. TRBV21-1 is deemed a pseudogene. CDR3 length: 17 residues. CDR3 DNA sequence: TGTGCCACCCGACCAAGGGACACTGAGTTCTCTGGAAACACCATATATTTT. Translating it yields CATRPRDTEFSGNTIYF.

This clone was counted only a few times. The chain couples TRBV5-1 to TRBJ2-1; 10 nucleotides line up with TRBD2. CDR1 and CDR2 from the germline V gene are SGHRS and YFSETQ. The CDR3 is 16 residues long. With 4 bases clipped from V and 8 bases from J, the junction kept 12 bases outside the gene matches. The CDR3 reads CASSRSSGGQNYEQFF. CDR3 DNA: TGCGCCAGCAGCAGATCTAGCGGGGGTCAAAATTATGAGCAGTTCTTC.

This chain uses TRBV6-2 or TRBV6-3 with TRBJ1-1; TRBD1 aligns across 8 bases. The CDR3 covers 15 residues. V dropped 2 bases and J dropped 5; count of bases not matched to a gene: 7. Germline values: CDR1 MNHEY, CDR2 SVGEGT. The CDR3 sequence is CASSYLRGRDTEAFF. CDR3 bases: TGTGCCAGCAGTTACCTCAGGGGGCGGGATACTGAAGCTTTCTTT.

J is TRBJ2-7 and V is TRBV6-5; D might be TRBD1 or TRBD2, each matching 5 bases. Trimming removed 1 base from V and 2 bases from J, with 12 bases in between. CDR1 MNHEY and CDR2 SVGAGI come from the germline V gene. This CDR3 spans 15 amino acids. The CDR3 loop is CASSYFGTGAYEQYF. In nucleotides, the CDR3 is TGTGCCAGCAGTTACTTTGGGACCGGCGCCTACGAGCAGTACTTC.